These T cell receptor beta chains were read from a single sample in a study of T-cell memory formation after mild COVID-19. One entry per CDR3 protein, called by TCRdb with MiXCR from the 5' RACE reads. The sample includes approximately 400,000 distinct CDR3 sequences, approximately 24% of them seen just once. Sequencing was carried out using PBMCs or a T cell subset sorted from them (not recorded which). The source of these receptors is an adult woman who had mild COVID-19 (a few samples of this study predate the infection). Cell type and time point are not known. CDR3s include the opening cysteine and the closing phenylalanine or tryptophan. Fields, in order: D gene, J gene, clone size, V gene, CDR3 protein, CDR3 DNA. The D gene is left open where the match is weak. Clone size is shown for a subset of rows, as once, few, many or a class of expanded clone.

TRBD1 TRBJ2-5 few TRBV11-2 CASSYYRGLETQYF TGTGCCAGCAGCTACTACAGGGGCTTGGAGACCCAGTACTTC
NA TRBJ1-1 few TRBV10-3 CAIRGDTEAFF TGTGCCATCAGAGGGGATACTGAAGCTTTCTTT
TRBD2 TRBJ2-1 once TRBV12-3/TRBV12-4 CASSLAGASEQFF TGTGCCAGCAGTTTGGCGGGAGCCAGTGAGCAGTTCTTC
NA TRBJ1-2 few TRBV29-1 CSVDGPGKQGYTF TGCAGCGTTGACGGTCCAGGCAAGCAAGGCTACACCTTC
TRBD1 TRBJ2-7 NA TRBV7-9 CASSIRDRDEQYF TGTGCCAGCAGCATCCGGGACAGGGACGAGCAGTACTTC
NA TRBJ2-7 few TRBV23-1 CASSQYLALGGYEQYF TGCGCCAGCAGTCAATATTTGGCCCTCGGGGGCTACGAGCAGTACTTC
NA TRBJ2-7 NA TRBV6-1 CASIGRTASYEQYF TGTGCCAGCATAGGTCGGACAGCTTCCTACGAGCAGTACTTC
TRBD1 TRBJ1-1 NA TRBV7-8 CASSPRQGDTEAFF TGTGCCAGCAGCCCCCGACAGGGGGACACTGAAGCTTTCTTT
TRBD2 TRBJ2-3 few TRBV6-5 CASSPPPGLAGGGPDTQYF TGTGCCAGCAGTCCTCCTCCGGGACTAGCGGGAGGGGGTCCAGATACGCAGTATTTT
NA TRBJ1-1 few TRBV12-3/TRBV12-4 CASSSIGTANTEAFF TGTGCCAGCAGCTCGATCGGGACGGCGAACACTGAAGCTTTCTTT
NA TRBJ1-2 few TRBV3-1 CASSVSAVYGYTF TGTGCCAGCAGCGTGAGTGCGGTCTATGGCTACACCTTC
TRBD1 TRBJ1-2 few TRBV5-6 CASSLAGQDYGYTF TGTGCCAGCAGCTTGGCTGGACAGGACTATGGCTACACCTTC
NA TRBJ2-1 few TRBV5-1 CASSLAGERYNEQFF TGCGCCAGCAGCTTGGCCGGGGAGCGGTACAATGAGCAGTTCTTC
TRBD2 TRBJ2-1 few TRBV24-1 CATMAGGTYNEQFF TGTGCCACCATGGCGGGAGGGACCTACAATGAGCAGTTCTTC
NA TRBJ2-7 NA TRBV7-9 CASSLEQVRFEQYF TGTGCCAGCAGCTTAGAGCAGGTGCGGTTCGAGCAGTACTTC
NA TRBJ1-1 NA TRBV6-2/TRBV6-3 CASSPNTMNTEAFF TGTGCCAGCAGCCCAAACACAATGAACACTGAAGCTTTCTTT
NA TRBJ2-7 NA TRBV12-3/TRBV12-4 CASSSILRGNYEQYF TGTGCCAGCAGTTCCATTCTGCGGGGTAACTACGAGCAGTACTTC
TRBD2 TRBJ2-1 few TRBV5-1 CASSSPRLAGVFNEQFF TGCGCCAGCAGCTCACCCCGTCTAGCGGGAGTCTTCAATGAGCAGTTCTTC
TRBD1 TRBJ2-7 few TRBV6-5 CASSTRTGGPYEQYF TGTGCCAGCAGTACCAGGACAGGGGGACCCTACGAGCAGTACTTC
TRBD1 TRBJ2-7 NA TRBV18 CASSPGQDTYEQYF TGTGCCAGCTCACCAGGACAGGACACCTACGAGCAGTACTTC
TRBD2 TRBJ2-1 few TRBV4-1 CASSQEGLVNEQFF TGCGCCAGCAGCCAAGAGGGACTAGTGAATGAGCAGTTCTTC
NA TRBJ2-1 NA TRBV12-3/TRBV12-4 CASSLEAGGNEQFF TGTGCCAGCAGTTTAGAAGCAGGGGGGAATGAGCAGTTCTTC
NA TRBJ1-1 NA TRBV20-1 CSARARRQVNTEAFF TGCAGTGCTAGAGCTCGAAGACAGGTCAACACTGAAGCTTTCTTT
NA TRBJ1-2 once TRBV11-2 CASSFEGTNGYTF TGTGCAAGCAGCTTTGAGGGCACGAATGGCTACACCTTC
NA TRBJ1-5 NA TRBV18 CASSPTDSNQPQHF TGTGCCAGCTCACCCACAGATAGCAATCAGCCCCAGCATTTT
NA TRBJ2-2 few TRBV20-1 CSALLARGELFF TGCAGTGCGCTACTAGCCCGCGGGGAGCTGTTTTTT
NA TRBJ1-2 few TRBV12-3/TRBV12-4 CASSFGRYYGYTF TGTGCCAGCAGTTTCGGCAGATACTATGGCTACACCTTC
TRBD2 TRBJ2-2 NA TRBV4-3 CASSHLLAGVDTGELFF TGCGCCAGCAGCCACTTACTAGCGGGAGTGGACACCGGGGAGCTGTTTTTT
TRBD1 TRBJ2-7 NA TRBV25-1 CASSEDRGHPYEQYF TGTGCCAGCAGTGAGGACAGGGGACATCCCTACGAGCAGTACTTC
NA TRBJ2-7 few TRBV7-9 CASSLDAGAYEQYF TGTGCCAGCAGCTTAGACGCAGGGGCCTACGAGCAGTACTTC
NA TRBJ1-5 NA TRBV6-2/TRBV6-3 CASKVGNSNQPQHF TGTGCCAGCAAAGTCGGGAATAGCAATCAGCCCCAGCATTTT
NA TRBJ1-1 NA TRBV2 CASSGLGYFLNTEAFF TGTGCCAGCAGTGGCCTGGGGTACTTCCTGAACACTGAAGCTTTCTTT
TRBD2 TRBJ2-1 few TRBV24-1 CATSLTKPAGVDEQFF TGTGCCACCAGTCTAACCAAACCGGCGGGGGTCGATGAGCAGTTCTTC